This record concerns one TCR beta chain sequence. The CDR3 is 12 amino acids. The junction had 9 bases not matched to a gene; V was cut back by 5 bases and J by 15 bases. This entry is derived from a study of blood T cell repertoires in COVID-19. Clones were read by immunoSEQ multiplex PCR, and TCRdb kept only the in-frame ones, dropping some. The sample consists of over 85,000 clones, approximately 90% of them appearing once. The sample taken for sequencing was peripheral blood. This receptor was taken from a human donor in a cohort sampled during active COVID-19. This chain joins TRBV12-3 or TRBV12-4 and TRBJ2-1, with TRBD1 matching 8 bases. In nucleotides, the CDR3 is TGTGCCAGCAGTGATCGGACAGGGAGGACGTTCTTC. Its protein product is CASSDRTGRTFF.